This T cell receptor (beta chain) was captured by sequencing in a study of blood T cell repertoires in COVID-19. Turning to the study itself: From the United States, Italy and Spain came samples of acute and convalescent COVID-19.

Authors' analysis steps: Amplification of reference gene primers was used by the study to estimate nucleated cell counts. Profiled with immunoSEQ multiplex PCR; TCRdb holds only in-frame clones, not every one. V and J calls and clone size are as listed in that table; D and trimming were resolved from the DNA. The profile covers over 110,000 clones, with more than 60% appearing a single time and around 13% taken by the ten largest. Germline CDR1 is SGHKS and CDR2 is YYEKEE (reference sequence). V was clipped by 1 base and J by 2 bases, with 13 bases between them. The CDR3 has 15 amino acids. This clone has just a few counts.

This rearrangement joins TRBV5-5 to TRBJ2-7, with D perhaps TRBD2 (5 bases). The TCR was taken from a man older than 75 with acute or convalescent COVID-19. The sequenced sample was peripheral blood. CDR3 sequence reads: CASSLLGADPYEQYF. CDR3 coding DNA: TGTGCCAGCAGCTTGTTGGGAGCGGACCCCTACGAGCAGTACTTC.